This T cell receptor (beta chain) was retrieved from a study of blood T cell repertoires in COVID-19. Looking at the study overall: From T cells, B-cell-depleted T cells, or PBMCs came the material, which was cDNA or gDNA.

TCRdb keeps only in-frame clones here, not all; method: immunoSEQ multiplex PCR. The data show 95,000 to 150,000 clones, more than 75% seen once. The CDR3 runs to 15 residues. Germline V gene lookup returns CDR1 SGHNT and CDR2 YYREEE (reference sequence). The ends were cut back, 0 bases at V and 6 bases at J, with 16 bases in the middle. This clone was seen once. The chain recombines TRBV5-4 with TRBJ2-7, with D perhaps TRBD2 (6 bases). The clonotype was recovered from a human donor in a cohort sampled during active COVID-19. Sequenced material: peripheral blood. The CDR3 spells CASSLAGGRDSEQYF. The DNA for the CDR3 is TGTGCCAGCAGCTTGGCTGGGGGTCGGGACTCCGAGCAGTACTTC.